This section outlines one T cell receptor beta chain sequence together with its context. This entry is derived from a study of blood T cell repertoires in COVID-19. Study background: In each case, the material was cDNA or gDNA derived from T cells, B-cell-depleted T cells, or PBMCs.

J was trimmed by 3 bases and V by 4 bases; bases with no gene match: 8. Germline-derived CDR1 and CDR2 are KGHSH and LQKENI. The CDR3 length is 16 residues. In the authors' methods: By means of reference gene primer amplification, nucleated cell counts were estimated. The protocol was immunoSEQ multiplex PCR, while the TCRdb copy is restricted to in-frame clones and leaves out a portion. V, J and clone size derive from that table, while D and trimming were established from the DNA sequence. Of 230,000 or so clones detected, around 89% appear once; the ten largest clones hold roughly 2.2%. The sequenced material came from peripheral blood. The chain joins TRBV18 to TRBJ2-1, with 8 bases that match TRBD2. The source is a woman aged 60-70 years with COVID-19, enrolled during active disease. CDR3 in amino acids: CASSRGTSGHYNEQFF. CDR3 in DNA: TGTGCCAGCTCACGAGGAACTAGCGGCCACTACAATGAGCAGTTCTTC.